Each of the 28 T cell receptor beta chains below was sequenced from the same sample in a study of identical twins. A single record per CDR3 protein comes from TCRdb applying MiXCR to the 5' RACE reads. Counted here are around 490,000 distinct CDR3 sequences, approximately 16% occurring once; the ten biggest clones make up roughly 0.44%. The sample was also reused in another study, on yellow fever vaccine responses in identical twins.

The sequencing sample was made of CD4+ T cells sorted from blood. Source of these receptors: a woman aged 18-30 years in good health.

This rearrangement joins TRBV5-1 to TRBJ2-5; 9 bases agree with TRBD2. In germline, CDR1 is SGHRS, CDR2 YFSETQ. This CDR3 has 16 amino acids. Unmatched junction bases numbered 9, after V lost 2 bases and J lost 4 bases. The CDR3 DNA reads TGCGCCAGCAGCTTTGGGGCTAGCGGGATTGGAGAGACCCAGTACTTC. As protein: CASSFGASGIGETQYF.

This clonotype was picked up a small number of times. The rearrangement joins TRBV12-3 or TRBV12-4 to TRBJ2-1; D is perhaps TRBD2 (6 bases). Trimming stripped 7 bases from V and 9 bases from J, with 28 bases between. The CDR3 covers 17 residues. The CDR3 DNA reads TGTGCCAGCATTCTGACGCGGGATCTCCCGGGTAGCGGTGAGCAGTTCTTC. This codes for CASILTRDLPGSGEQFF.

The rearrangement links TRBV12-3 or TRBV12-4 to TRBJ2-7; 8 nucleotides align to TRBD2. The CDR3 totals 14 residues. V was clipped by 5 bases and J by 3 bases; unmatched bases: 6. This chain's CDR3 is CASSRAGVGYEQYF. DNA for the CDR3: TGTGCCAGCAGTCGAGCGGGAGTTGGCTACGAGCAGTACTTC.

The chain employs TRBV11-1 and TRBJ2-6; 9 bases are a match to TRBD2. The germline gives CDR1 SGHAT, CDR2 FQDESV (reference sequence). V shed 7 bases, J shed 3 bases, and the junction held 16 bases outside the gene matches. This CDR3 has 19 residues. The CDR3 loop is CASTPGRLREGLGANVLTF. In DNA form, the CDR3 reads TGTGCCAGCACCCCAGGGCGACTGCGGGAGGGCCTTGGGGCCAACGTCCTGACTTTC.

This clonotype was seen more than once but under ten times. The chain links TRBV10-2 to TRBJ2-7; D remains ambiguous. The germline V gene encodes CDR1 WSHSY and CDR2 SAAADI. V was cut by 6 bases and J by 2 bases, with 11 bases left in between. The CDR3 spans 13 residues. The CDR3 coding sequence is TGCGCCAGCAGAGACCCGGGCCCCTACGAGCAGTACTTC. This sequence encodes CASRDPGPYEQYF.

This clonotype was seen more than once but under ten times. The chain is built from TRBV12-3 or TRBV12-4 and TRBJ2-3; D possibly corresponds to TRBD2 (5 bases). V lost 3 bases to trimming and J lost 6 bases, with 10 bases between them. This CDR3 contains 13 residues. This CDR3 reads CASSLAEDDTQYF. CDR3 DNA sequence: TGTGCCAGCAGTTTGGCGGAGGACGATACGCAGTATTTT.

This chain uses TRBV5-1 with TRBJ2-5; weak D call: TRBD1 (6 bases). Germline CDR1 reads SGHRS; CDR2 reads YFSETQ. V was clipped by 4 bases and J by 2 bases, with 21 bases between them. The CDR3 spans 17 residues. CDR3 coding DNA: TGCGCCAGCAGCCCCGCCCCCGGGACACTTAGTCAAGAGACCCAGTACTTC. This sequence encodes CASSPAPGTLSQETQYF.

The chain is built from TRBV19 and TRBJ2-6; no reliable D call. The germline V gene has CDR1 LNHDA and CDR2 SQIVND (reference sequence). The CDR3 covers 17 residues. With 0 bases removed from V and 0 bases from J, the gap between germline ends came to 9 bases. The CDR3 nucleotides are TGTGCCAGTAGTATAGATCTAGTTGGCTCTGGGGCCAACGTCCTGACTTTC. This translates into CASSIDLVGSGANVLTF.

CDR3 in amino acids: CASSPLALGDNEQFF. In nucleotides, the CDR3 is TGTGCCAGCAGTCCCTTAGCCCTGGGGGACAATGAGCAGTTCTTC. The chain uses TRBV28 and TRBJ2-1; D possibly uses TRBD1 or TRBD2 (5 bases each). The CDR3 is 15 residues long. Trimming left V 5 bases short and J 5 bases short, with 16 bases between. Germline CDR1 reads MDHEN; CDR2 reads SYDVKM.

This clonotype was recorded at least ten times. The V call is TRBV12-3 or TRBV12-4, the J call TRBJ1-2, with D possibly being TRBD1 (5 bases). CDR3 length equals 15 residues. Trimming pared 3 bases from V and 6 bases from J, leaving 17 bases between. DNA of the CDR3: TGTGCCAGCAGTTTCATTCCCGGGGACGACCATGGCTACACCTTC. Protein: CASSFIPGDDHGYTF.

The J gene is TRBJ2-2, the V gene TRBV7-2, with 8 bases lining up with TRBD1. The CDR3 runs 17 residues. Germline values: CDR1 SGHTA, CDR2 FQGNSA. V trimming: 2 bases; J trimming: 5 bases; junction bases outside the gene matches: 10. For the CDR3, the DNA is TGTGCCAGCAGCTTACTAGGCCAGGGGGCTAGTACCGGGGAGCTGTTTTTT. Its protein is CASSLLGQGASTGELFF.

This clonotype was detected only a few times. The V and J genes are TRBV29-1 and TRBJ2-1, with D uncertain. The CDR3 spans 15 residues. Between the trimmed V and J ends, which lost 4 bases and 1 base, there was a span of 14 bases. Per germline, CDR1 SQVTM and CDR2 ANQGSEA. The CDR3 bases are TGCAGCGTTGTGAGGCTCCAAAAGTCCTACAATGAGCAGTTCTTC. Its protein is CSVVRLQKSYNEQFF.

The chain employs TRBV4-1 and TRBJ2-3, with D possibly TRBD2 on 5 matching bases. Germline V CDR1 and CDR2: MGHRA, YSYEKL. The CDR3 runs to 13 residues. Deletions cut 0 bases from V and 6 bases from J, with 7 bases between. Here the CDR3 DNA reads TGCGCCAGCAGCCAAGAGGGAGTTGATACGCAGTATTTT. Its protein product is CASSQEGVDTQYF.

The rearrangement uses TRBV14 and TRBJ1-4; D unresolved. The CDR3 loop spans 13 amino acids. Deletions cut 0 bases from V and 5 bases from J, with 4 bases between. The germline gives CDR1 SGHDN, CDR2 FVKESK. The DNA for the CDR3 is TGTGCCAGCAGCCAAGATCCAAATGAAAAACTGTTTTTT. Translation gives CASSQDPNEKLFF.

The chain couples TRBV6-1 to TRBJ2-1; D possibly matches TRBD1 or TRBD2 (5 bases each). CDR3 length equals 14 residues. Trimming pared 7 bases from V and 2 bases from J, leaving 12 bases between. Germline V lookup: CDR1 MNHNS, CDR2 SASEGT. The CDR3 DNA is TGTGCCAGCACCGGGGCAGGACCCTACAATGAGCAGTTCTTC. This gives the protein CASTGAGPYNEQFF.

This chain uses TRBV18 with TRBJ2-7; D is possibly TRBD1 or TRBD2 (5 bases each). The V end was cut by 2 bases, the J end by 2 bases, with 10 bases between. The germline gives CDR1 KGHSH, CDR2 LQKENI. The CDR3 covers 14 residues. CDR3 region: CASSPGTPPYEQYV. Here the CDR3 DNA reads TGTGCCAGCTCACCAGGGACCCCACCCTACGAGCAGTACGTC.

This chain uses TRBV2 with TRBJ2-1, with TRBD2 matching 10 bases. From germline, CDR1 is SNHLY and CDR2 FYNNEI. V was pared by 4 bases and J by 7 bases, with 7 bases of the junction left unmatched. The CDR3 runs to 15 residues. This CDR3 is CASSGSGRAQNEQFF. The CDR3 DNA is TGTGCCAGCAGTGGAAGCGGGAGGGCCCAAAATGAGCAGTTCTTC.

To note about this clonotype: Mismatch with germline at one junction end may stem from a read error. The gene calls are TRBV7-9 and TRBJ2-3; perhaps TRBD2 as D (6 bases). The germline CDR1 and CDR2 sequences are SEHNR and FQNEAQ (reference sequence). CDR3 size: 15 residues. The CDR3 is CASSNWRDPTDTQYF. In DNA, the CDR3 is TGCGCCAGCAGCAATTGGCGGGACCCCACAGATACGCAGTATTTT.

This clonotype has more than one count but fewer than ten. The rearrangement joins TRBV12-3 or TRBV12-4 to TRBJ2-3; D perhaps matches TRBD2 (5 bases). Trimming cost V 2 bases and J 4 bases, with 13 bases left between them. The CDR3 runs to 15 residues. The CDR3 DNA reads TGTGCCAGCAGTTTAAAGAGCGGCTCATCAGATACGCAGTATTTT. Amino acid sequence: CASSLKSGSSDTQYF.

This clonotype was seen only a few times. The chain couples TRBV20-1 to TRBJ2-5; D is possibly TRBD2 (5 bases). The CDR3 totals 14 residues. Germline V lookup: CDR1 DFQATT, CDR2 SNEGSKA (reference sequence). Trimming took off 1 base at V and 5 bases at J, with 14 bases between the two ends. DNA of the CDR3: TGCAGTGCTAGAGGGTTCGGAGGTCGGGAGACCCAGTACTTC. Amino acid sequence: CSARGFGGRETQYF.

This clonotype came up many times. This chain uses TRBV12-3 or TRBV12-4 with TRBJ2-7; D is perhaps TRBD2 (5 bases). CDR3 length: 14 amino acids. The V end was cut by 3 bases, the J end by 2 bases, with 11 bases between. The CDR3 here is CASSFGRRPYEQYF. CDR3 coding DNA: TGTGCCAGCAGTTTCGGCAGGAGGCCCTACGAGCAGTACTTC.

The chain has TRBV3-1 and TRBJ1-4; 11 positions agree with TRBD1. The germline V gene has CDR1 LGHDT and CDR2 YNNKEL (reference sequence). This CDR3 region has 15 residues. V shed 0 bases and J 9 bases; nucleotides not matched to a gene: 3. CDR3 bases: TGTGCCAGCAGCCAAGAGGGGACAGGGGGGCAAAAACTGTTTTTT. Amino acid sequence: CASSQEGTGGQKLFF.

The J gene is TRBJ2-1, the V gene TRBV24-1; D ambiguous. The CDR3 consists of 12 residues. Germline values: CDR1 KGHDR, CDR2 SFDVKD. Trimming took off 3 bases at V and 7 bases at J, with 6 bases between the two ends. CDR3 in DNA: TGTGCCACCAGTGATCGATTTAATGAGCAGTTCTTC. This codes for CATSDRFNEQFF.

This clonotype was observed a few times. The chain is built from TRBV5-1 and TRBJ2-1; no definite D call. The CDR3 runs 13 residues. CDR1 is SGHRS and CDR2 is YFSETQ in the germline V gene. Trimming shortened V by 0 bases and J by 7 bases, and 8 bases separated the two germline ends. The CDR3 loop is CASSLASTNEQFF. CDR3 DNA: TGCGCCAGCAGCTTGGCCAGTACGAATGAGCAGTTCTTC.

This clonotype was counted between two and nine times. The V gene is TRBV5-5, the J gene TRBJ2-7; D is uncertain. Trimming removed 4 bases from V and 4 bases from J, with 9 bases in between. Germline loops: CDR1 SGHKS, CDR2 YYEKEE (reference sequence). The CDR3 has 12 amino acids. The CDR3 reads CASSPKTYEQYF. The CDR3, as DNA: TGTGCCAGCAGCCCTAAAACGTACGAGCAGTACTTC.

The table lists this clonotype with a few counts. The V call is TRBV29-1, the J call TRBJ2-1; D unclear. The ends were cut back, 8 bases at V and 3 bases at J, with 8 bases in the middle. This CDR3 region has 11 residues. Germline V gives CDR1 SQVTM, CDR2 ANQGSEA. In DNA form, the CDR3 reads TGCAGCTCGGTATTCTACAATGAGCAGTTCTTC. This encodes CSSVFYNEQFF.

This rearrangement joins TRBV5-1 to TRBJ2-3, with a tentative D call TRBD2 (5 bases). Looked up from germline, CDR1 is SGHRS and CDR2 is YFSETQ. With 0 bases removed from V and 5 bases from J, the gap between germline ends came to 7 bases. The CDR3 loop spans 13 amino acids. The CDR3 sequence is CASSLAGIDTQYF. CDR3 sequence (DNA): TGCGCCAGCAGCTTGGCGGGGATAGATACGCAGTATTTT.

The chain couples TRBV6-1 to TRBJ2-1; TRBD2 might be the D (6 bases). CDR1 and CDR2 (germline): MNHNS, SASEGT. V shed 8 bases and J shed 0 bases, with 20 bases lying between them. This CDR3 contains 17 residues. CDR3 protein: CASRRWASDSSYNEQFF. The CDR3 DNA reads TGTGCCAGCCGAAGGTGGGCTAGCGACAGCTCCTACAATGAGCAGTTCTTC.